This T cell receptor (beta chain) was observed in a study of control samples from healthy donors and cancer patients. Sequencing used immunoSEQ multiplex PCR; TCRdb keeps in-frame clones, though not all of them. The sample carries 150,000 to 200,000 clones, 85% to 95% recorded once. Between the trimmed V and J ends, which lost 6 bases and 0 bases, there was a span of 11 bases. Germline loops: CDR1 SNHLY, CDR2 FYNNEI. The CDR3 extends over 14 amino acids. Sequenced material: blood. The chain couples TRBV2 to TRBJ1-1; TRBD1 might be the D (5 bases). This receptor was identified in a man aged 25 to 40 in good health. CDR3 loop: CASSLDIMNTEAFF. Written as DNA, the CDR3 is TGTGCCAGCAGCCTGGACATAATGAACACTGAAGCTTTCTTT.